This TCR beta chain emerged from a study of naive and memory T cell subsets. Trimming pared 6 bases from V and 2 bases from J, leaving 11 bases between. The V gene's germline CDR1 is ENHRY and CDR2 SYGVKD. This CDR3 spans 13 amino acids. Study-level results: TCR counts from RNA may reflect activation-linked expression changes.

Two oligonucleotides, mixed equimolar, formed the beta constant-region primer covering TRBC1 and TRBC2. TCRdb itself ran the UMI-ligation and nested PCR reads through MiXCR, one entry per CDR3 protein. The repertoire holds approximately 140,000 distinct CDR3 sequences, about a sixth seen once, with approximately 0.15% in the top ten. In this sample, this clonotype turned up many times. The antigen is undetermined. The clonotype comes from a human donor in good health. The sequenced material came from naive CD4+ T cells from blood. The V and J genes are TRBV10-3 and TRBJ2-7; D is undetermined. CDR3 sequence reads: CAISREAPYEQYF. The CDR3 bases are TGTGCCATCAGCCGAGAGGCACCCTACGAGCAGTACTTC.